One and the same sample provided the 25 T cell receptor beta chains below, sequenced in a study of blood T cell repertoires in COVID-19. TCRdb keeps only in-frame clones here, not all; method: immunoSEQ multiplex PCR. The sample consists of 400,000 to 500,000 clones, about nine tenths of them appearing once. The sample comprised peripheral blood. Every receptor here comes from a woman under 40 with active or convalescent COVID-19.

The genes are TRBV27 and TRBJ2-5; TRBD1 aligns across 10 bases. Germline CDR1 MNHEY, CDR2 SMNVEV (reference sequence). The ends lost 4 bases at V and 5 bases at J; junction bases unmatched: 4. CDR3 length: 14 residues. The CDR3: CASSWGQGTETQYF. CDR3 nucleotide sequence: TGTGCCAGCAGTTGGGGACAGGGGACGGAGACCCAGTACTTC.

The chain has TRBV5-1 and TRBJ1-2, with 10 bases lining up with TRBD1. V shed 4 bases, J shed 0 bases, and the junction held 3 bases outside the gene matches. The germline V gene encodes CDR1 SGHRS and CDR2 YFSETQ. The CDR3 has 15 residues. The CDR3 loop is CASSPGQGANYGYTF. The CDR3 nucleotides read TGCGCCAGCAGCCCCGGACAGGGGGCTAACTATGGCTACACCTTC.

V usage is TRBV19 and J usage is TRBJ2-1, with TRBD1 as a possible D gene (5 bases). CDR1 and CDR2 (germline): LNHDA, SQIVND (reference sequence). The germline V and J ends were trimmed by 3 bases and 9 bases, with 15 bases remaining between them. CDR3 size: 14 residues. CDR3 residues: CASSMLGPTGEQFF. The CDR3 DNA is TGTGCCAGTAGTATGTTGGGGCCTACAGGTGAGCAGTTCTTC.

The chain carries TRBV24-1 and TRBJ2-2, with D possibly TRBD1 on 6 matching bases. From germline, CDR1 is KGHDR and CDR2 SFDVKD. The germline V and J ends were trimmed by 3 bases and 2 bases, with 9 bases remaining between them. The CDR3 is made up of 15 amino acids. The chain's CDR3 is CATSDRTVNTGELFF. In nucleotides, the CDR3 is TGTGCCACCAGTGATCGGACAGTAAACACCGGGGAGCTGTTTTTT.

CDR3 bases: TGTGCCAGCAGCCCACCCGCCCCACAGGGGGCAGATACGCAGTATTTT. Translated, it gives CASSPPAPQGADTQYF. The J gene is TRBJ2-3, the V gene TRBV5-6; 8 bases fit TRBD1. The CDR3 contains 16 residues. CDR1 is SGHDT, CDR2 YYEEEE, per germline. J lost 4 bases, V lost 4 bases, and 11 bases had no gene match.

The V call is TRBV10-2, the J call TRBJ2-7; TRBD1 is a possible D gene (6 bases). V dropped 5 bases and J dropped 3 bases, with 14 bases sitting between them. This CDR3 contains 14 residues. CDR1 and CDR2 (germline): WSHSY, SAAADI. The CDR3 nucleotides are TGCGCCAGCAGTATGGGGGACACGGACTACGAGCAGTACTTC. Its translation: CASSMGDTDYEQYF.

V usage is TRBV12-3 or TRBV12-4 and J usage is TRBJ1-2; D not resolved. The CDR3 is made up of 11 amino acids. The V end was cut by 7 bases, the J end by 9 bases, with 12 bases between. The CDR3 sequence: CASTFGESYTF. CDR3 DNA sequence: TGTGCCAGCACCTTCGGGGAGAGCTACACCTTC.

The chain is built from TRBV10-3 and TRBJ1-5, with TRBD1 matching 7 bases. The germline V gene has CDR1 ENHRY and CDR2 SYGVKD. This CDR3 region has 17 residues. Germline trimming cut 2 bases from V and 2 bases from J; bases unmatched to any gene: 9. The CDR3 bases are TGTGCCATCAGTGAGGAAGGAGGGGGCCTAGGCAATCAGCCCCAGCATTTT. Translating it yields CAISEEGGGLGNQPQHF.

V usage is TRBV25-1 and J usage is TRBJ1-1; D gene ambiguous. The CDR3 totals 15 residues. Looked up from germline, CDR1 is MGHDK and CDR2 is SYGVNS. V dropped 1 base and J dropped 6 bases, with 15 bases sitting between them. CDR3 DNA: TGTGCCAGCAGTGAATCCTCGATAGCCGGGGCTGAAGCTTTCTTT. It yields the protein CASSESSIAGAEAFF.

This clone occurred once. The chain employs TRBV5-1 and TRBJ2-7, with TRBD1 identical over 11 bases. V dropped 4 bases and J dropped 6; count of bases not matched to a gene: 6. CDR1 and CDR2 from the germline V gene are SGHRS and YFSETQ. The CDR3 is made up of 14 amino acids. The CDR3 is CASSDGQGAGEQYF. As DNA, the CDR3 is TGCGCCAGCAGCGACGGACAGGGGGCGGGCGAGCAGTACTTC.

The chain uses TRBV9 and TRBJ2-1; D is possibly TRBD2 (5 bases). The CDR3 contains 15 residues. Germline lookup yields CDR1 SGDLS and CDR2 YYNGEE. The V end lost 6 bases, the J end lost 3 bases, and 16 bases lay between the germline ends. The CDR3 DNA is TGTGCCAGCACCCGTGGATCTAGCAGCTACAATGAGCAGTTCTTC. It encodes CASTRGSSSYNEQFF.

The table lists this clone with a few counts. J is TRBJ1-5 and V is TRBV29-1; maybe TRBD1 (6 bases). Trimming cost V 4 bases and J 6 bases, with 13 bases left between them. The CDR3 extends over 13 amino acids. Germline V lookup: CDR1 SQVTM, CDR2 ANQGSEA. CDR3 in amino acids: CSVGEDRGQPQHF. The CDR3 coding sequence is TGCAGCGTTGGTGAGGACAGAGGTCAGCCCCAGCATTTT.

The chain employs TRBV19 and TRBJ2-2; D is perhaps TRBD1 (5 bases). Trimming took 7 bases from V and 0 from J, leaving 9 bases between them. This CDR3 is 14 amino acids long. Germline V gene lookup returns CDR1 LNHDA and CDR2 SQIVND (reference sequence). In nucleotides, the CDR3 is TGTGCCAGTATCCCACAGGCGAACACCGGGGAGCTGTTTTTT. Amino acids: CASIPQANTGELFF.

For the CDR3, the DNA is TGTGCCACCAGCAGAGAAAGGACCGGGACAGGGGGATTTTACACCATATATTTT. Residues: CATSRERTGTGGFYTIYF. The J gene is TRBJ1-3, the V gene TRBV15, with TRBD1 matching 11 bases. With 0 bases clipped from V and 8 bases from J, the junction kept 12 bases outside the gene matches. This CDR3 region has 18 residues. Germline CDR1 is LNHNV and CDR2 is YYDKDF (reference sequence).

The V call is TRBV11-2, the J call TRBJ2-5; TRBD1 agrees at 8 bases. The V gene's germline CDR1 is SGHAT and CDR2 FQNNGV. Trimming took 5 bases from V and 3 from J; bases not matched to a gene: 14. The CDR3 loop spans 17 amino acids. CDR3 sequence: CASSLASQGAWEETQYF. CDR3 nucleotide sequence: TGTGCCAGCAGCCTAGCTTCCCAGGGGGCATGGGAAGAGACCCAGTACTTC. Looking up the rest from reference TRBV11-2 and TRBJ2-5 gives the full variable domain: EAGVAQSPRYKIIEKRQSVAFWCNPISGHATLYWYQQILGQGPKLLIQFQNNGVVDDSQLPKDRFSAERLKGVDSTLKIQPAKLEDSAVYLCASSLASQGAWEETQYFGPGTRLLVL.

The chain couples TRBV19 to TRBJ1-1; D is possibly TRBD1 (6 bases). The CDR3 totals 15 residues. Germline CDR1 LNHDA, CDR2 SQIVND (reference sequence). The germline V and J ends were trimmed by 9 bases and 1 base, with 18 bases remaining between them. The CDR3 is CARPYEDRPNTEAFF. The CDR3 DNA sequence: TGTGCCAGACCGTACGAGGACAGACCGAACACTGAAGCTTTCTTT.

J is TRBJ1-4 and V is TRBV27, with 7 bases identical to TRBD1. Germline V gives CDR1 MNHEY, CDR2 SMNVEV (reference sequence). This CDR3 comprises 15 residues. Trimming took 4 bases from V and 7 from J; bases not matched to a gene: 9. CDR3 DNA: TGTGCCAGCAGTTCCCATAAGGGGGCCGGTGAAAAACTGTTTTTT. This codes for CASSSHKGAGEKLFF.

The CDR3 nucleotides are TGTGCCAGCAGCTTCGCGGGAGGCTCCTACAATGAGCAGTTCTTC. It codes for CASSFAGGSYNEQFF. This sequence joins TRBV11-3 and TRBJ2-1; 8 bases fit TRBD2. CDR1 and CDR2 (germline): SGHNT, YENEEA. The CDR3 covers 15 residues. After removal of 3 bases from V and 0 bases from J, the junction contained 1 base not matched to a gene.

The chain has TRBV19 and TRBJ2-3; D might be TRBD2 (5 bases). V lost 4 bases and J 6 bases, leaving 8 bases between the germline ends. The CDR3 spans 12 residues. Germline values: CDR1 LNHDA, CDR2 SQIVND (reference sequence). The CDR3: CASSRTGDTQYF. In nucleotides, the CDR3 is TGTGCCAGTAGTAGGACTGGGGATACGCAGTATTTT.

CDR3 coding DNA: TGTGCCAGCAGTACTAGACAGGGCCATACGCAGTATTTT. Protein sequence: CASSTRQGHTQYF. This chain uses TRBV27 with TRBJ2-3; 7 bases agree with TRBD1. The CDR3 runs 13 residues. The V and J ends lost 5 bases and 7 bases, in that order; junction bases with no gene match: 6. Germline V lookup: CDR1 MNHEY, CDR2 SMNVEV (reference sequence).

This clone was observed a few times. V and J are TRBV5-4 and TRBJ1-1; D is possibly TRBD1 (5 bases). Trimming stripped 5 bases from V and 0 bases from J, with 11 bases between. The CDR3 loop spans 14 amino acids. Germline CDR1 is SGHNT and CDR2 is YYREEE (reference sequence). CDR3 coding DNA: TGTGCCAGCAGTCGTACAGGTGTGAACACTGAAGCTTTCTTT. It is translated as CASSRTGVNTEAFF.

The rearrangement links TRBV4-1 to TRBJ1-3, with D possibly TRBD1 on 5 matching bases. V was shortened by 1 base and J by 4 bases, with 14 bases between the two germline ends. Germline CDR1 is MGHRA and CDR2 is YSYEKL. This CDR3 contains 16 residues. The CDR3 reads CASSQAVRGRGNTIYF. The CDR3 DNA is TGCGCCAGCAGCCAAGCGGTGCGGGGCCGAGGAAACACCATATATTTT.

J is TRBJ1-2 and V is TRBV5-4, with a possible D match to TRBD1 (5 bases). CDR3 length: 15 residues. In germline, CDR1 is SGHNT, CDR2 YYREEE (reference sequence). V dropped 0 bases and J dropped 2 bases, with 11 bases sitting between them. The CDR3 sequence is CASSLDGRANYGYTF. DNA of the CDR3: TGTGCCAGCAGCTTGGACGGCAGGGCCAACTATGGCTACACCTTC.

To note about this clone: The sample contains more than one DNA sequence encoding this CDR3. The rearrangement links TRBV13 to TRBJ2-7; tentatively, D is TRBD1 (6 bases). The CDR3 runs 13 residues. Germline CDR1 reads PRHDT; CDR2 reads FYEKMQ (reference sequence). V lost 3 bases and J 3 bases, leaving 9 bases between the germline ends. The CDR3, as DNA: TGTGCCAGCAGCTTGCAGGGGCACTACGAGCAGTACTTC. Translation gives CASSLQGHYEQYF.

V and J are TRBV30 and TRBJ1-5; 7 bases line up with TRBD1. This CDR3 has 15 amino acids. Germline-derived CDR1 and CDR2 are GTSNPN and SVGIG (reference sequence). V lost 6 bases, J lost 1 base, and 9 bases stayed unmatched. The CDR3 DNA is TGTGCCTGTCGACAGGGTGGGGTGAGCAATCAGCCCCAGCATTTT. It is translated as CACRQGGVSNQPQHF.